These T cell receptor beta chains were read from a single sample in a study of neoadjuvant anti-PD-1 for oral cavity cancer. Only in-frame clones appear in the TCRdb table, and some are missing; sequencing was by immunoSEQ multiplex PCR. Of 10,000 to 15,000 clones listed, about 60% were seen once; the top ten hold about 12%. The specimen comprised tumor tissue, sampled before nivolumab (anti-PD-1) treatment. The receptors shown here come from a person aged 40-85 years with oral cavity squamous cell carcinoma. Each CDR3 is given with its conserved first and last residue. Each record gives: V gene, D gene, clone size, J gene, CDR3 protein, CDR3 DNA. A D gene is named only where the DNA matches it firmly. The listing skips clone size in some rows; elsewhere it reads once, few, many or a size class.

v_call: TRBV9; d_call: TRBD2; clone_size: -; j_call: TRBJ2-7; cdr3_aa: CASSVGPGGVAGDEQYF; cdr3_nt: TGTGCCAGCAGCGTAGGGCCGGGGGGGGTAGCGGGAGACGAGCAGTACTTC
v_call: TRBV9; d_call: TRBD2; clone_size: -; j_call: TRBJ2-3; cdr3_aa: CASSVRGLATDTQYF; cdr3_nt: TGTGCCAGCAGCGTTAGGGGACTAGCGACAGATACGCAGTATTTT
v_call: TRBV7-8; d_call: -; clone_size: few; j_call: TRBJ2-3; cdr3_aa: CASSTADTQYF; cdr3_nt: TGTGCCAGCAGCACCGCAGATACGCAGTATTTT
v_call: TRBV27; d_call: -; clone_size: -; j_call: TRBJ1-5; cdr3_aa: CASSPTSLPHQPQHF; cdr3_nt: TGTGCCAGCAGCCCCACATCACTCCCCCATCAGCCCCAGCATTTT
v_call: TRBV30; d_call: -; clone_size: -; j_call: TRBJ2-7; cdr3_aa: CAGRGSVGYEQYF; cdr3_nt: TGTGCCGGCCGGGGGTCCGTGGGCTACGAGCAGTACTTC
v_call: TRBV6-6; d_call: TRBD2; clone_size: -; j_call: TRBJ2-1; cdr3_aa: CASTLQAGRGFF; cdr3_nt: TGTGCCAGCACCTTACAGGCCGGGAGGGGGTTCTTC
v_call: TRBV4-2; d_call: -; clone_size: -; j_call: TRBJ2-2; cdr3_aa: CASSQGDLGTGELFF; cdr3_nt: TGTGCCAGCAGCCAAGGAGACTTAGGCACCGGGGAGCTGTTTTTT
v_call: TRBV10-3; d_call: -; clone_size: -; j_call: TRBJ2-1; cdr3_aa: CAISRPTGGGEQFF; cdr3_nt: TGTGCCATCAGCCGACCAACCGGCGGAGGGGAGCAGTTCTTC
v_call: TRBV20-1; d_call: -; clone_size: -; j_call: TRBJ2-5; cdr3_aa: CSAARETQYF; cdr3_nt: TGCAGTGCTGCGAGAGAGACCCAGTACTTC
v_call: TRBV18; d_call: TRBD2; clone_size: -; j_call: TRBJ2-5; cdr3_aa: CASSPRTSGRGETQYF; cdr3_nt: TGTGCCAGCTCACCTAGGACTAGCGGGAGAGGGGAGACCCAGTACTTC